This entry describes one T cell receptor (beta chain). Its cognate antigen is unknown. This specimen belongs to a study of T cell responses to AZD1222 COVID-19 vaccine. Whole-study context: Second-dose schedules of about 4 or about 12 weeks were combined. Findings of the study overall: Baseline seropositivity occurred in only a handful of AZD1222 recipients.

Some clones are missing from TCRdb's copy, which holds only in-frame ones; the method was immunoSEQ multiplex PCR. Of about 100,000 clones listed, 84% were seen once; the top ten hold around 15%. Between the trimmed V and J ends, which lost 7 bases and 3 bases, there was a span of 15 bases. The germline CDR1 and CDR2 sequences are SGHNT and YYREEE (reference sequence). This CDR3 is built from 14 residues. V and J are TRBV5-4 and TRBJ2-3; TRBD1 or TRBD2 may be the D gene (5 bases each). The origin of this receptor is an adult in good health. Source: peripheral blood, taken on day 0 of AZD1222 vaccination. The CDR3 DNA reads as TGTGCCAGCGGGGCTAGCCTGAGGACAGATACGCAGTATTTT. It specifies CASGASLRTDTQYF. Looking up the rest from reference TRBV5-4 and TRBJ2-3 gives the full variable domain: ETGVTQSPTHLIKTRGQQVTLRCSSQSGHNTVSWYQQALGQGPQFIFQYYREEENGRGNFPPRFSGLQFPNYSSELNVNALELDDSALYLCASGASLRTDTQYFGPGTRLTVL.